The present TCR beta chain was sequenced within a study of shared T cell receptors in the human thymus. This CDR3 contains 20 residues. Germline V CDR1 and CDR2: LNHDA, SQIVND (reference sequence). V lost 6 bases to trimming and J lost 5 bases; unmatched junction nucleotides: 19. This table comes from immunoSEQ multiplex PCR, and its TCRdb copy is limited to in-frame clones, with some not included. This table has hundreds of thousands of clones, 70% to 90% appearing once. These data were also filed under a second study, of human thymus T cells. That work adds: Infants, healthy and Finnish, who were having corrective surgery for congenital heart defects served as donors. The thymus was resected at corrective cardiac surgery. Thymic and blood repertoires seemed to favor certain V and J genes. Related studies noted strongly shared thymic repertoires across unrelated people.

The chain employs TRBV19 and TRBJ2-1; TRBD2 aligns across 13 bases. This receptor was obtained from a girl under three years old with a congenital heart defect. The sequenced material came from thymocytes. The CDR3 DNA reads TGTGCCAGTAGCTTCAGACTAGCGGGGGGCCAACCGAATTCTAACAATGAGCAGTTCTTC. Its protein is CASSFRLAGGQPNSNNEQFF.